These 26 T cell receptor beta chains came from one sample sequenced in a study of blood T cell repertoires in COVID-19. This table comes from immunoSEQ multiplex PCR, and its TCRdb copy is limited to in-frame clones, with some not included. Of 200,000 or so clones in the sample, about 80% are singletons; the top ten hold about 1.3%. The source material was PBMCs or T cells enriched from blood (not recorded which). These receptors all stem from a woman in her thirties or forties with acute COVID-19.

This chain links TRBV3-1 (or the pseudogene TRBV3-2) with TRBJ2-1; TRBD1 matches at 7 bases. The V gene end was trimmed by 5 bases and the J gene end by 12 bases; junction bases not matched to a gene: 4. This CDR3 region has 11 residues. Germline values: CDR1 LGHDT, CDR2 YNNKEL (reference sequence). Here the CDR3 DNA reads TGTGCCAGCAGCGCCCGACAGGGGCAGTTCTTC. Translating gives CASSARQGQFF.

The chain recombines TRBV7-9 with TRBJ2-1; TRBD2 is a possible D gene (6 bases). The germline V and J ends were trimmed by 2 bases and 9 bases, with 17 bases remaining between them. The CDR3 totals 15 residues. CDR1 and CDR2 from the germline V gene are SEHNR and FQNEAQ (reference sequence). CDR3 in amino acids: CASSLIGTALGEQFF. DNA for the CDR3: TGTGCCAGCAGCTTAATTGGGACTGCCTTGGGTGAGCAGTTCTTC.

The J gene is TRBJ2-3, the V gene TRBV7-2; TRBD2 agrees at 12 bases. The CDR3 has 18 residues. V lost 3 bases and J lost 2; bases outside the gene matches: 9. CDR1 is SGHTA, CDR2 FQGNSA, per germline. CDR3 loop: CASSFRPSGGGDTDTQYF. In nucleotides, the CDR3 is TGTGCCAGCAGCTTCAGGCCTAGCGGGGGGGGAGACACAGATACGCAGTATTTT.

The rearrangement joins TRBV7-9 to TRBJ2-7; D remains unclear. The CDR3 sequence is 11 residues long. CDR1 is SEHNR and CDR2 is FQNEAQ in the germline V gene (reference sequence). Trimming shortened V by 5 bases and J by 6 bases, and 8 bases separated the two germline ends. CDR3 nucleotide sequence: TGTGCCAGCAGCCCGTTGAGCGAGCAGTACTTC. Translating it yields CASSPLSEQYF. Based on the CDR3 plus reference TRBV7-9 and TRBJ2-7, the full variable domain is DTGVSQNPRHKITKRGQNVTFRCDPISEHNRLYWYRQTLGQGPEFLTYFQNEAQLEKSRLLSDRFSAERPKGSFSTLEIQRTEQGDSAMYLCASSPLSEQYFGPGTRLTVT.

The chain's CDR3 is CASRAGGGRYTEAFF. For the CDR3, the DNA is TGTGCCAGCAGGGCAGGGGGCGGTCGGTACACTGAAGCTTTCTTT. The genes are TRBV28 and TRBJ1-1, with 8 positions matching TRBD1. The V gene end was trimmed by 6 bases and the J gene end by 3 bases; junction bases not matched to a gene: 9. From germline, CDR1 is MDHEN and CDR2 SYDVKM. CDR3 length: 15 amino acids.

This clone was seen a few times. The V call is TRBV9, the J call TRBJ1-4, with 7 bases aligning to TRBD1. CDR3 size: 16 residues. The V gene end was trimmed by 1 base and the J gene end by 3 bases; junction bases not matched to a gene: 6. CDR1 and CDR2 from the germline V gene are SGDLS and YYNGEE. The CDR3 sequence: CASSVSTGEANEKLFF. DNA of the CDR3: TGTGCCAGCAGCGTATCCACAGGGGAGGCTAATGAAAAACTGTTTTTT.

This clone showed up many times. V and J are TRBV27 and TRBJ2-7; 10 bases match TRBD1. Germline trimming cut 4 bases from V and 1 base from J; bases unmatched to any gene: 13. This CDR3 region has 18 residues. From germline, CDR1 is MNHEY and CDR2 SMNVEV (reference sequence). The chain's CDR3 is CASSSGVAGQGVSYEQYF. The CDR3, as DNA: TGTGCCAGCAGTTCAGGGGTAGCCGGACAGGGGGTATCCTACGAGCAGTACTTC.

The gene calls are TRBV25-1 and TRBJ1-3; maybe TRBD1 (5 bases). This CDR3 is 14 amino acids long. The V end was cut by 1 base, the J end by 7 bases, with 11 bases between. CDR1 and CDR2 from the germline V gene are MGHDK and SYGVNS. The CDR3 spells CASSELGGGNTIYF. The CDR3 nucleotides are TGTGCCAGCAGTGAATTGGGGGGTGGGAACACCATATATTTT.

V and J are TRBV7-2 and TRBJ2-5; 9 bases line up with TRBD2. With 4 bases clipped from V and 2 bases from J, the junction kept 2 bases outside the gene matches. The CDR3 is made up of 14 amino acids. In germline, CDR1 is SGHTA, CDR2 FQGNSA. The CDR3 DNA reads TGTGCCAGCAGCTCGGGACTAGCTCAAGAGACCCAGTACTTC. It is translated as CASSSGLAQETQYF.

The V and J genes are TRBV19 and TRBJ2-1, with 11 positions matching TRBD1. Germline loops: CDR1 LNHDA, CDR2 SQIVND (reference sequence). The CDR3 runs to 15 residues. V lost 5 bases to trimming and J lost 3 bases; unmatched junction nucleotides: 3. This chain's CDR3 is CASSYGTGGYNEQFF. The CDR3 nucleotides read TGTGCCAGTAGTTACGGGACAGGGGGCTACAATGAGCAGTTCTTC.

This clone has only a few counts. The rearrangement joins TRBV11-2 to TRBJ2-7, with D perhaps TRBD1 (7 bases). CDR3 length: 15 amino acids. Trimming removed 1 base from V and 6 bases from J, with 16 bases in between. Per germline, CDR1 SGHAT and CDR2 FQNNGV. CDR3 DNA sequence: TGTGCCAGCAGCTTAGGAGGAGGGGGCTTCGGCGAGCAGTACTTC. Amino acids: CASSLGGGGFGEQYF. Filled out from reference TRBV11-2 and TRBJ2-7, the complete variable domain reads EAGVAQSPRYKIIEKRQSVAFWCNPISGHATLYWYQQILGQGPKLLIQFQNNGVVDDSQLPKDRFSAERLKGVDSTLKIQPAKLEDSAVYLCASSLGGGGFGEQYFGPGTRLTVT.

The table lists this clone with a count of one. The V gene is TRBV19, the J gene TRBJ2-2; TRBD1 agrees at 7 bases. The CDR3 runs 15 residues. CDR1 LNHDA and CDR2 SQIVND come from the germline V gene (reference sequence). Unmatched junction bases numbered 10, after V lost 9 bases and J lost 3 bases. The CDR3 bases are TGTGCCAGCCACATGACAGGGATGTACACCGGGGAGCTGTTTTTT. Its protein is CASHMTGMYTGELFF.

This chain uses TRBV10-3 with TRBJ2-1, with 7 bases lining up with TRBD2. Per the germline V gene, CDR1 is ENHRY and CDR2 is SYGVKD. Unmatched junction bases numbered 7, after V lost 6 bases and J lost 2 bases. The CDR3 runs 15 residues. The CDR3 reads CAIRDAGTTYNEQFF. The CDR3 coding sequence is TGTGCCATCAGGGACGCCGGGACTACCTACAATGAGCAGTTCTTC.

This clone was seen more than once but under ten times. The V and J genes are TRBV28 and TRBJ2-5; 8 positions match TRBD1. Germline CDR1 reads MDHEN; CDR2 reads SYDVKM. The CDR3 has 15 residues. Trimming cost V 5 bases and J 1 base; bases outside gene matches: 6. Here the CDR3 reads CASSPNGQGQETQYF. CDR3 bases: TGTGCCAGCAGTCCGAACGGACAGGGCCAAGAGACCCAGTACTTC.

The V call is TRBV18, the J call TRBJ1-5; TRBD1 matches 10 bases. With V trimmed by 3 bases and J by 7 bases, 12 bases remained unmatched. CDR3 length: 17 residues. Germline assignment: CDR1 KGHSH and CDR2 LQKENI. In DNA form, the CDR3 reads TGTGCCAGCTCACCCTCCATCCAGACAGGGGGCGGGCAGCCCCAGCATTTT. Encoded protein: CASSPSIQTGGGQPQHF.

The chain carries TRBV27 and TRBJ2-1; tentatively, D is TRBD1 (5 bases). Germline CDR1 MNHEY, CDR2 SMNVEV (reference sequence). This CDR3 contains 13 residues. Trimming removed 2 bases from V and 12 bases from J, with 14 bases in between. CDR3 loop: CASSLRQTLVQFF. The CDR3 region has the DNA TGTGCCAGCAGTTTAAGACAGACTTTAGTGCAGTTCTTC.

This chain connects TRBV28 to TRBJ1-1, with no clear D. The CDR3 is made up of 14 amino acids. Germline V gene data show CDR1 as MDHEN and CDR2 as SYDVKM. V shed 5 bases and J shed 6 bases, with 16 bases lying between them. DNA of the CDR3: TGTGCCAGCAGTCCCTCCTTGGGTAGCGCTGAAGCTTTCTTT. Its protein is CASSPSLGSAEAFF.

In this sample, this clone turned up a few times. CDR3 protein: CASSHKGQDVSTF. CDR3 in DNA: TGTGCCAGCAGTCACAAGGGACAGGACGTGAGCACCTTC. The chain uses TRBV6-5 and TRBJ1-2; 8 nucleotides align to TRBD1. The junction had 12 bases not matched to a gene; V was cut back by 5 bases and J by 13 bases. CDR3 length: 13 residues. Germline assignment: CDR1 MNHEY and CDR2 SVGAGI.

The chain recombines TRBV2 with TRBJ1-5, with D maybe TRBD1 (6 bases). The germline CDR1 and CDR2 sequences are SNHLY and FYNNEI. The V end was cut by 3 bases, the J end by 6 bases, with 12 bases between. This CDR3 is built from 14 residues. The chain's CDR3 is CASSEYQGFQPQHF. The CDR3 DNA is TGTGCCAGCAGTGAGTATCAGGGGTTTCAGCCCCAGCATTTT.

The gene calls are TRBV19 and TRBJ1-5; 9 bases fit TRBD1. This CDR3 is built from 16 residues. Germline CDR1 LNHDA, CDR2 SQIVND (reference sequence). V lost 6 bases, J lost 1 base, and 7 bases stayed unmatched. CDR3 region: CASSVYGQGSNQPQHF. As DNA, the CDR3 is TGTGCCAGTAGCGTTTACGGACAGGGGAGCAATCAGCCCCAGCATTTT. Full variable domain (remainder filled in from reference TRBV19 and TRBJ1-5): DGGITQSPKYLFRKEGQNVTLSCEQNLNHDAMYWYRQDPGQGLRLIYYSQIVNDFQKGDIAEGYSVSREKKESFPLTVTSAQKNPTAFYLCASSVYGQGSNQPQHFGDGTRLSIL.

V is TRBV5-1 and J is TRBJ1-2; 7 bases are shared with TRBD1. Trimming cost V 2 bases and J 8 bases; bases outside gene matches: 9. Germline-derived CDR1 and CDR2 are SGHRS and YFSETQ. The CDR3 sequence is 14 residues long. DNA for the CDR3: TGCGCCAGCAGCTTAGGGGGCCGGCTTGAGGGCTACACCTTC. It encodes CASSLGGRLEGYTF.

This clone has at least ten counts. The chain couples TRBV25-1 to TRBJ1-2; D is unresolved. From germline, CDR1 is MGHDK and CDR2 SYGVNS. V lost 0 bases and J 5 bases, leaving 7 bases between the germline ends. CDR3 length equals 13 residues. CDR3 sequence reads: CASSEYPSYGYTF. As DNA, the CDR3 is TGTGCCAGCAGTGAATACCCCTCGTATGGCTACACCTTC.

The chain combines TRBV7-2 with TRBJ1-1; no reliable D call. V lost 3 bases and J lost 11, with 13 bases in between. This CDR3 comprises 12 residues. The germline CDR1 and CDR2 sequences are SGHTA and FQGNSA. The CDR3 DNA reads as TGTGCCAGCAGCTTGGCGGGCAGTGGCGCTTTCTTT. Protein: CASSLAGSGAFF.

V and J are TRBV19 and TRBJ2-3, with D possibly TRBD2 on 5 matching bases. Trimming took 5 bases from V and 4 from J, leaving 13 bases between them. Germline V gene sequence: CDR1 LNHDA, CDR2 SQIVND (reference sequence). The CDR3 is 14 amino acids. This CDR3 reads CASSSPTNPDTQYF. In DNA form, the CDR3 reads TGTGCCAGTAGTTCCCCGACTAATCCAGATACGCAGTATTTT.

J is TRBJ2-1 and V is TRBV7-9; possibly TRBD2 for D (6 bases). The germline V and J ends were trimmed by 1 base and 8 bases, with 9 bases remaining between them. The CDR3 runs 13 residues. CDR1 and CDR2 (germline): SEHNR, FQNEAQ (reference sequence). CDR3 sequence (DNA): TGTGCCAGCAGCTTAGATGGAGGGTATGAGCAGTTCTTC. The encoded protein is CASSLDGGYEQFF. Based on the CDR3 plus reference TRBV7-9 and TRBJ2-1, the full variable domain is DTGVSQNPRHKITKRGQNVTFRCDPISEHNRLYWYRQTLGQGPEFLTYFQNEAQLEKSRLLSDRFSAERPKGSFSTLEIQRTEQGDSAMYLCASSLDGGYEQFFGPGTRLTVL.

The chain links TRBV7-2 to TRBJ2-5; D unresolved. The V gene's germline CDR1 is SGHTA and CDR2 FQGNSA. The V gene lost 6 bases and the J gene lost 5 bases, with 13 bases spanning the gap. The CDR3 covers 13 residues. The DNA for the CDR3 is TGTGCCAGCAGGACCGGATCGGAGGAGACCCAGTACTTC. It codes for CASRTGSEETQYF.